The next 30 T cell receptor beta chains were all read from a single sample in a study of T cell repertoires in cytomegalovirus infection. TCRdb re-called the reads through MiXCR, storing one row per CDR3 protein. Of about 830,000 distinct CDR3 sequences in the sample, around a third were seen once. Their antigens are not known. Sequenced material: cultured CD8+ T cells from PBMCs, taken from culture after CMV antigen stimulation. These receptors were collected from a human donor in good health (CMV status not recorded). Some clones in this sample may be carry-over from other donors' samples.

The chain recombines TRBV19 with TRBJ1-5; 9 bases align to TRBD1. Germline V gene sequence: CDR1 LNHDA, CDR2 SQIVND (reference sequence). The ends lost 7 bases at V and 2 bases at J; junction bases unmatched: 9. The CDR3 length is 16 residues. The CDR3 nucleotides are TGTGCCAGTAACCTGGGACAGGGACGAGGCAATCAGCCCCAGCATTTT. Its translation: CASNLGQGRGNQPQHF.

This clonotype was picked up a small number of times. The J gene is TRBJ2-2, the V gene TRBV7-9, with D unresolved. Germline V gene sequence: CDR1 SEHNR, CDR2 FQNEAQ (reference sequence). The CDR3 runs 14 residues. V gave up 5 bases and J gave up 6 bases, with 13 bases separating them. The CDR3 nucleotides are TGTGCCAGCAGCACCCTGTCTGGGGCCGGGGAGCTGTTTTTT. This sequence encodes CASSTLSGAGELFF.

V and J are TRBV27 and TRBJ2-7; D is undetermined. The V gene's germline CDR1 is MNHEY and CDR2 SMNVEV (reference sequence). Between the trimmed V and J ends, which lost 4 bases and 6 bases, there was a span of 10 bases. The CDR3 runs to 12 residues. The DNA for the CDR3 is TGTGCCAGCAGTTCCTCCAGGAGCGAGCAGTACTTC. This gives the protein CASSSSRSEQYF.

In this sample, this clonotype turned up many times. V and J are TRBV6-2 or TRBV6-3 and TRBJ1-1; 9 positions agree with TRBD1. This CDR3 spans 16 amino acids. Germline V gene sequence: CDR1 MNHEY, CDR2 SVGEGT. With V trimmed by 0 bases and J by 6 bases, 8 bases remained unmatched. The CDR3 nucleotides read TGTGCCAGCAGTTACTCGCGAGACAGGGGGAGCCCTGAAGCTTTCTTT. It is translated as CASSYSRDRGSPEAFF.

The genes are TRBV20-1 and TRBJ1-5, with a possible D match to TRBD1 (5 bases). The CDR3 sequence is 15 residues long. V lost 4 bases, J lost 6 bases, and 19 bases lay in between. From germline, CDR1 is DFQATT and CDR2 SNEGSKA (reference sequence). The CDR3 spells CSATSYGEGTQPQHF. As DNA, the CDR3 is TGCAGTGCTACCTCTTACGGAGAGGGGACTCAGCCCCAGCATTTT.

V is TRBV28 and J is TRBJ2-1, with D perhaps matching TRBD2 (5 bases). The germline CDR1 and CDR2 sequences are MDHEN and SYDVKM. The CDR3 totals 16 residues. V lost 3 bases and J 4 bases, leaving 16 bases between the germline ends. CDR3 region: CASSFTEGPLYNEQFF. CDR3 bases: TGTGCCAGCAGTTTTACAGAGGGCCCCTTATACAATGAGCAGTTCTTC. Together with reference TRBV28 and TRBJ2-1, the CDR3 gives the full variable domain: DVKVTQSSRYLVKRTGEKVFLECVQDMDHENMFWYRQDPGLGLRLIYFSYDVKMKEKGDIPEGYSVSREKKERFSLILESASTNQTSMYLCASSFTEGPLYNEQFFGPGTRLTVL.

The V and J genes are TRBV6-5 and TRBJ1-2; the D is unclear. The CDR3 length is 14 residues. Germline CDR1 MNHEY, CDR2 SVGAGI. The germline V and J ends were trimmed by 5 bases and 2 bases, with 12 bases remaining between them. CDR3 DNA: TGTGCCAGCAGTCCCTTCCGGGCGAACTATGGCTACACCTTC. Translating gives CASSPFRANYGYTF.

The chain joins TRBV27 to TRBJ1-1; possibly TRBD1 for D (6 bases). Germline CDR1 reads MNHEY; CDR2 reads SMNVEV (reference sequence). Trimming stripped 3 bases from V and 1 base from J, with 9 bases between. The CDR3 is made up of 14 amino acids. CDR3 sequence (DNA): TGTGCCAGCAGTTTCGGACAGCAGAACACTGAAGCTTTCTTT. Protein product: CASSFGQQNTEAFF.

This chain joins TRBV12-3 or TRBV12-4 and TRBJ1-1, with 7 bases lining up with TRBD1. The CDR3 runs 14 residues. After removal of 7 bases from V and 6 bases from J, the junction contained 11 bases not matched to a gene. The DNA of the CDR3 is TGTGCCAGCACCCCCCGAGAGGACAGGTCTGAAGCTTTCTTT. Translated: CASTPREDRSEAFF.

This clonotype was detected a few times. The rearrangement joins TRBV2 to TRBJ1-1; unclear D gene. The CDR3 contains 15 residues. Trimming took 2 bases from V and 1 from J, leaving 11 bases between them. The germline CDR1 and CDR2 sequences are SNHLY and FYNNEI. CDR3 bases: TGTGCCAGCAGTGAATTGGGGTTCGAGAACACTGAAGCTTTCTTT. Translation: CASSELGFENTEAFF.

As DNA, the CDR3 is TGTGCCAGCAGTGAAGCTGTAGTCCGGGGATCGGCTGAGCAGTTCTTC. Its protein is CASSEAVVRGSAEQFF. The chain carries TRBV6-1 and TRBJ2-1; D may be TRBD2 (5 bases). Germline CDR1 is MNHNS and CDR2 is SASEGT. The CDR3 contains 16 residues. The ends were cut back, 0 bases at V and 9 bases at J, with 18 bases in the middle.

This clonotype was picked up many times. J is TRBJ1-5 and V is TRBV7-9; D is unclear. The germline V gene has CDR1 SEHNR and CDR2 FQNEAQ (reference sequence). V was pared by 5 bases and J by 9 bases, with 17 bases between. The CDR3 contains 14 residues. The CDR3 sequence is CASSLPGSPGPQHF. CDR3 nucleotides: TGTGCCAGCAGCCTCCCCGGGAGCCCGGGGCCCCAGCATTTT.

This clonotype has just a few counts. This chain links TRBV12-3 or TRBV12-4 with TRBJ1-2; D gene uncertain. Trimming took 6 bases from V and 7 from J, leaving 12 bases between them. The CDR3 is 12 amino acids. The DNA of the CDR3 is TGTGCCAGCAGAGGTGCCTTAGGTGGCTACACCTTC. Translated, it gives CASRGALGGYTF.

In its sample, this clonotype was seen a few times. The gene calls are TRBV27 and TRBJ1-5; D is unclear. The CDR3 runs to 14 residues. V shed 4 bases and J shed 5 bases, with 12 bases lying between them. Germline loops: CDR1 MNHEY, CDR2 SMNVEV (reference sequence). The CDR3 loop reads CASSSFGADQPQHF. CDR3 in DNA: TGTGCCAGCAGTTCCTTCGGAGCCGATCAGCCCCAGCATTTT.

The chain combines TRBV6-1 with TRBJ1-5; D is undetermined. V lost 6 bases, J lost 6 bases, and 15 bases lay in between. The CDR3 contains 14 residues. In germline, CDR1 is MNHNS, CDR2 SASEGT. DNA for the CDR3: TGTGCCAGCAGCCCCTTCGCGGGCGGTCAGCCCCAGCATTTT. This sequence encodes CASSPFAGGQPQHF.

This clonotype was seen many times. The rearrangement links TRBV5-5 to TRBJ1-4; no definite D call. Trimming shortened V by 0 bases and J by 5 bases, and 5 bases separated the two germline ends. The CDR3 is made up of 13 amino acids. Germline CDR1 SGHKS, CDR2 YYEKEE (reference sequence). CDR3 nucleotide sequence: TGTGCCAGCAGCTTGGATCTGAATGAAAAACTGTTTTTT. The encoded protein is CASSLDLNEKLFF.

The genes are TRBV7-6 and TRBJ2-7, with D perhaps being TRBD1 or TRBD2 (5 bases each). CDR3 length equals 15 residues. The V end lost 6 bases, the J end lost 0 bases, and 15 bases lay between the germline ends. In germline, CDR1 is SGHVS, CDR2 FNYEAQ. The CDR3, as DNA: TGTGCCAGCAGTTCTAGGGACGTAAGCTCCTACGAGCAGTACTTC. Encoded protein: CASSSRDVSSYEQYF.

The chain is built from TRBV6-5 and TRBJ1-1, with D hard to call. The CDR3 contains 14 residues. V lost 3 bases, J lost 3 bases, and 11 bases lay in between. Germline CDR1 is MNHEY and CDR2 is SVGAGI. CDR3 residues: CASSYGKAYTEAFF. The DNA of the CDR3 is TGTGCCAGCAGTTATGGCAAGGCTTACACTGAAGCTTTCTTT.

This chain links TRBV11-2 with TRBJ2-1, with TRBD2 matching over 7 bases. The ends lost 8 bases at V and 6 bases at J; junction bases unmatched: 10. Germline CDR1 SGHAT, CDR2 FQNNGV. The CDR3 length is 14 residues. As DNA, the CDR3 is TGTGCCAGCGGCTACTTAGGGACTACCAATGAGCAGTTCTTC. Amino acids: CASGYLGTTNEQFF.

Note on this clonotype: Since a much larger clone is just one base distant, this may be a read error. The chain couples TRBV7-6 to TRBJ2-7, with TRBD1 matching over 8 bases. This CDR3 has 14 amino acids. CDR1 is SGHVS and CDR2 is FNYEAQ in the germline V gene. Unmatched junction bases numbered 5, after V lost 5 bases and J lost 2 bases. The CDR3 DNA follows: TGTGCCAGCAGCGTACAGGGGGGACCCTACGAGCAGTACTTC. It encodes CASSVQGGPYEQYF.

This clonotype was observed once. A much larger clone differs from this one at a single base, so this may be a read error. The chain recombines TRBV6-6 with TRBJ1-2; D is possibly TRBD1 (6 bases). V lost 0 bases and J 7 bases, leaving 12 bases between the germline ends. Per the germline V gene, CDR1 is MNHNY and CDR2 is SVGAGI (reference sequence). The CDR3 sequence is 14 residues long. CDR3: CASSYSTGMGGYTF. CDR3 DNA sequence: TGTGCCAGCAGTTACTCCACAGGGATGGGTGGCTACACCTTC.

CDR3 sequence reads: CASRTGAYTEAFF. In DNA, the CDR3 is TGTGCCAGCAGGACAGGGGCTTACACTGAAGCTTTCTTT. V gene TRBV27 combines with J gene TRBJ1-1, with 8 bases aligning to TRBD1. The CDR3 is made up of 13 amino acids. Trimming took 6 bases from V and 3 from J; bases not matched to a gene: 3. Germline V CDR1 and CDR2: MNHEY, SMNVEV (reference sequence).

The chain joins TRBV2 to TRBJ2-5; maybe TRBD2 (6 bases). V dropped 7 bases and J dropped 2 bases, with 17 bases sitting between them. CDR3 length equals 15 residues. In germline, CDR1 is SNHLY, CDR2 FYNNEI. The CDR3 DNA reads TGTGCCAGCAAAAGTGAGGTAGCGGCACAAGAGACCCAGTACTTC. Encoded protein: CASKSEVAAQETQYF.

A word on this clonotype: A much more abundant neighbour one base away suggests this may be a read error. The chain links TRBV10-3 to TRBJ2-6; maybe TRBD1 (6 bases). The CDR3 totals 19 residues. Per germline, CDR1 ENHRY and CDR2 SYGVKD. In DNA, the CDR3 is TGTGCCATCAGTGAACCATACCGGGACACCAACTCTGTGGCCAACGTCCTGACTTTC. Its protein product is CAISEPYRDTNSVANVLTF.

A few counts support this clonotype. This chain links TRBV25-1 with TRBJ2-5, with D perhaps matching TRBD1 (5 bases). In germline, CDR1 is MGHDK, CDR2 SYGVNS. This CDR3 is 12 amino acids long. Trimming stripped 3 bases from V and 5 bases from J, with 7 bases between. The CDR3 region is CASSETAETQYF. The CDR3 DNA is TGTGCCAGCAGTGAGACAGCGGAGACCCAGTACTTC.

This rearrangement joins TRBV27 to TRBJ2-1; D unresolved. V dropped 8 bases and J dropped 2 bases, with 7 bases sitting between them. The CDR3 covers 12 residues. The V gene's germline CDR1 is MNHEY and CDR2 SMNVEV (reference sequence). CDR3 in DNA: TGTGCCAGCGGGGTAACCTACAATGAGCAGTTCTTC. It is translated as CASGVTYNEQFF.

The chain carries TRBV28 and TRBJ2-4; D perhaps matches TRBD1 (6 bases). The CDR3 runs to 16 residues. Trimming removed 4 bases at V and 2 bases at J, with 15 bases between. In germline, CDR1 is MDHEN, CDR2 SYDVKM. CDR3 DNA sequence: TGTGCCAGCAGTTCTAAACAGGGTGTAACCAAAAACATTCAGTACTTC. Protein sequence: CASSSKQGVTKNIQYF.

The chain carries TRBV28 and TRBJ1-5, with 9 bases matching TRBD1. J was trimmed by 2 bases and V by 7 bases; bases with no gene match: 12. The CDR3 consists of 17 residues. Germline V gene lookup returns CDR1 MDHEN and CDR2 SYDVKM. The CDR3 here is CASTRDRVSVGNQPQHF. CDR3 sequence (DNA): TGTGCCAGCACCCGGGACAGGGTTAGTGTCGGCAATCAGCCCCAGCATTTT.

This clonotype was recorded a few times. V gene TRBV19 combines with J gene TRBJ2-7; D call uncertain. The germline V gene has CDR1 LNHDA and CDR2 SQIVND (reference sequence). Trimming took 5 bases from V and 2 from J, leaving 7 bases between them. The CDR3 contains 12 residues. The CDR3 DNA follows: TGTGCCAGTAGTGCGACTGCCTACGAGCAGTACTTC. Residues: CASSATAYEQYF. Drawing the rest from reference TRBV19 and TRBJ2-7, the complete variable domain is DGGITQSPKYLFRKEGQNVTLSCEQNLNHDAMYWYRQDPGQGLRLIYYSQIVNDFQKGDIAEGYSVSREKKESFPLTVTSAQKNPTAFYLCASSATAYEQYFGPGTRLTVT.

In its sample, this clonotype was seen many times. The rearrangement links TRBV7-2 to TRBJ2-3, with TRBD2 matching over 9 bases. V dropped 2 bases and J dropped 2; count of bases not matched to a gene: 14. The germline gives CDR1 SGHTA, CDR2 FQGNSA. The CDR3 runs 19 residues. In nucleotides, the CDR3 is TGTGCCAGCAGCTTAACCCCGTTTTGGGTAGCGGGGGACACAGATACGCAGTATTTT. This sequence encodes CASSLTPFWVAGDTDTQYF.